The clone carrying this T cell receptor beta chain was observed a few times. The data are from a study of T-cell memory formation after mild COVID-19. The length of the CDR3 is 16 residues. Trimming removed 5 bases from V and 2 bases from J; junction bases left unmatched: 9. From the 5' RACE reads, TCRdb called clonotypes with MiXCR, one entry per CDR3 protein. Of about 350,000 distinct CDR3 sequences listed, 20% to 25% were seen once; the top ten hold roughly a fifth. The TCR comes from a man aged 18 to 30 who had mild COVID-19 (a few samples of this study predate the infection). Cell type and time point are not known. The chain is built from TRBV12-3 or TRBV12-4 and TRBJ2-3, with 8 bases that match TRBD1. The sequencing sample was made of PBMCs or a T cell subset sorted from them (not recorded which). CDR3 protein: CASSPWTGKFTDTQYF. DNA of the CDR3: TGTGCCAGCAGTCCCTGGACAGGGAAGTTCACAGATACGCAGTATTTT.